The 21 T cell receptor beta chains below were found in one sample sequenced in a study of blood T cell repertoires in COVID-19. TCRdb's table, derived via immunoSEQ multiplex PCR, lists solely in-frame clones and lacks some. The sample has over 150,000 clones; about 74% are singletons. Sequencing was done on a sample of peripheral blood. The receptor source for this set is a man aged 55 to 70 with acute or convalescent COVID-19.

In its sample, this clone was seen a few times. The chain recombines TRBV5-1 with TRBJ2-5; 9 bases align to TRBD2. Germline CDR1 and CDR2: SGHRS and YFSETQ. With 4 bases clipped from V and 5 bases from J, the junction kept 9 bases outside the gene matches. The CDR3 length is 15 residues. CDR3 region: CASSLAGTSQETQYF. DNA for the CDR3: TGCGCCAGCAGCCTGGCCGGGACTAGCCAGGAGACCCAGTACTTC.

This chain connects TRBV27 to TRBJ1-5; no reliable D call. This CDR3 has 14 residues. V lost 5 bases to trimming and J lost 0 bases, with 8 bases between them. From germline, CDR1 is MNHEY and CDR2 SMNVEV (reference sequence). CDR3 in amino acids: CASSPSYSNQPQHF. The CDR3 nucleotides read TGTGCCAGCAGTCCTTCTTATAGCAATCAGCCCCAGCATTTT.

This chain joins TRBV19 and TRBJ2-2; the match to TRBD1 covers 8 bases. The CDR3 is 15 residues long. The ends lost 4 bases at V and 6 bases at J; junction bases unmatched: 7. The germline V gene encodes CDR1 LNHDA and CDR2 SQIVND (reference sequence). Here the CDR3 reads CASSTGQEVAGELFF. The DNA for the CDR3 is TGTGCCAGTAGTACGGGACAGGAGGTGGCCGGGGAGCTGTTTTTT. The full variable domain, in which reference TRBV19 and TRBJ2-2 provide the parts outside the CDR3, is DGGITQSPKYLFRKEGQNVTLSCEQNLNHDAMYWYRQDPGQGLRLIYYSQIVNDFQKGDIAEGYSVSREKKESFPLTVTSAQKNPTAFYLCASSTGQEVAGELFFGEGSRLTVL.

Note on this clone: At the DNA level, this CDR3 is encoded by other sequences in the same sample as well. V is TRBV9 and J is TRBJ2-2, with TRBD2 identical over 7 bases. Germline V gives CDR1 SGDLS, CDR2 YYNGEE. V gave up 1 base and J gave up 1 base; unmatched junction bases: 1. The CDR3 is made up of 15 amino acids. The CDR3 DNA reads TGTGCCAGCAGCGTATCGGGGGGGAACACCGGGGAGCTGTTTTTT. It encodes CASSVSGGNTGELFF.

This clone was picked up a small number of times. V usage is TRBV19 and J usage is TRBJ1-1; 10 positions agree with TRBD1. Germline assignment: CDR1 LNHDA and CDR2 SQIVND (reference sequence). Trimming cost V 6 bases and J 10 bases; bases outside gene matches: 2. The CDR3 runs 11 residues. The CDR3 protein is CASSRDRGAFF. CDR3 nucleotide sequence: TGTGCCAGTAGCCGGGACAGGGGAGCTTTCTTT.

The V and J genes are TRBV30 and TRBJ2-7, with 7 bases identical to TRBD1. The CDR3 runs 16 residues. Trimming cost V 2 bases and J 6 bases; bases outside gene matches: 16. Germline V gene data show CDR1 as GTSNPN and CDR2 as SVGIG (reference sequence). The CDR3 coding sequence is TGTGCCTGGAGTCTCGGGCTGACAGGGAGTTTTAGCGAGCAGTACTTC. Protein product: CAWSLGLTGSFSEQYF.

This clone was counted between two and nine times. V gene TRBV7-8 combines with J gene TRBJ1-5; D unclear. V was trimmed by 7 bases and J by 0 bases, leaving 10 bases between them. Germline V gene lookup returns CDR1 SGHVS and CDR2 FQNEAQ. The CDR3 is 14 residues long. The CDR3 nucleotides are TGTGCCAGCACCCCTACAGTTAGCAATCAGCCCCAGCATTTT. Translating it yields CASTPTVSNQPQHF.

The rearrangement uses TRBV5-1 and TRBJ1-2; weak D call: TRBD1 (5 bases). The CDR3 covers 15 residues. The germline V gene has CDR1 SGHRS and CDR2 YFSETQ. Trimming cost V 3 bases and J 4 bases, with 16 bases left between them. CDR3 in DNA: TGCGCCAGCAGCTGGGGACTTGGGTCGAGCTATGGCTACACCTTC. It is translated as CASSWGLGSSYGYTF.

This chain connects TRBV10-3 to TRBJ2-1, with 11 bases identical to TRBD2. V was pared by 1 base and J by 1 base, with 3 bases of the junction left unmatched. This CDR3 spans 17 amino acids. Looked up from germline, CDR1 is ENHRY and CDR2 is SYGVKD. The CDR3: CAISEWVAGGSYNEQFF. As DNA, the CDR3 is TGTGCCATCAGTGAGTGGGTAGCGGGGGGGTCCTACAATGAGCAGTTCTTC.

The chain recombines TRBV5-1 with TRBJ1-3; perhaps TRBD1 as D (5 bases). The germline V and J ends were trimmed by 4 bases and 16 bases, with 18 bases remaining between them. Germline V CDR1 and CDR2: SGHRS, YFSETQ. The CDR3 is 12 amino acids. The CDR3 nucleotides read TGCGCCAGCAGCGATGACAGCCCAGTGTATTATTTT. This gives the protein CASSDDSPVYYF.

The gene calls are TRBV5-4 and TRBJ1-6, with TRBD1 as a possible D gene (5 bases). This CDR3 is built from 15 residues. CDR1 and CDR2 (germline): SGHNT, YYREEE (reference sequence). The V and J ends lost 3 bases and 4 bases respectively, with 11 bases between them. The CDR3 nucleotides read TGTGCCAGCAGCTCCGACAGACTTTATAATTCACCCCTCCACTTT. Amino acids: CASSSDRLYNSPLHF.

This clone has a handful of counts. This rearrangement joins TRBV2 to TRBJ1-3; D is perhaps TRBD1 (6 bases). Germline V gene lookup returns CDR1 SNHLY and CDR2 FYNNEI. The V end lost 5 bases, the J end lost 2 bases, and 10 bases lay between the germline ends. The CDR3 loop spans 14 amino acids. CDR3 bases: TGTGCCAGCAGTCTCACAGGGACTGGAAACACCATATATTTT. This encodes CASSLTGTGNTIYF.

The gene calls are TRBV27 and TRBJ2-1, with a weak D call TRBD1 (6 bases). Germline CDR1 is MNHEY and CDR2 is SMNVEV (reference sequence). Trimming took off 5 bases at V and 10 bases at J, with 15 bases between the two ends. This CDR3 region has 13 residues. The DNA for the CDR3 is TGTGCCAGCAGTGTACAACAGGGTTGGGAGCAGTTCTTC. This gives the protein CASSVQQGWEQFF.

The CDR3 protein is CASSFGQGARSTDTQYF. CDR3 DNA sequence: TGTGCCAGCAGCTTCGGACAGGGGGCAAGGTCAACAGATACGCAGTATTTT. The chain is built from TRBV11-2 and TRBJ2-3; 11 nucleotides agree with TRBD1. The CDR3 has 17 amino acids. V was pared by 3 bases and J by 3 bases, with 8 bases of the junction left unmatched. In germline, CDR1 is SGHAT, CDR2 FQNNGV. The variable domain in full, with the rest retrieved from reference TRBV11-2 and TRBJ2-3, is EAGVAQSPRYKIIEKRQSVAFWCNPISGHATLYWYQQILGQGPKLLIQFQNNGVVDDSQLPKDRFSAERLKGVDSTLKIQPAKLEDSAVYLCASSFGQGARSTDTQYFGPGTRLTVL.

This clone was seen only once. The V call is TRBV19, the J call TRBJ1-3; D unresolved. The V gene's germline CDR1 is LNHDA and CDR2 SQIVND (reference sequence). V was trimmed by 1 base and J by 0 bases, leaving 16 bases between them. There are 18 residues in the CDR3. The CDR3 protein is CASSIAGARRSSGNTIYF. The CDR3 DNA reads TGTGCCAGTAGTATAGCGGGAGCAAGACGGTCCTCTGGAAACACCATATATTTT.

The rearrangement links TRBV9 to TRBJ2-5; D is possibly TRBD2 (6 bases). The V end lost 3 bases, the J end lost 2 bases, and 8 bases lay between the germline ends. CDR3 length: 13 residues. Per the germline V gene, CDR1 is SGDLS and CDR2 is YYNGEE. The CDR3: CASSAGTQETQYF. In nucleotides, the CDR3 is TGTGCCAGCAGCGCAGGGACTCAAGAGACCCAGTACTTC.

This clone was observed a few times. CDR3 coding DNA: TGTGCCAGTAAAACAGGGGGGGCGAGGTCACCCCTCCACTTT. Protein product: CASKTGGARSPLHF. The chain has TRBV11-2 and TRBJ1-6; TRBD1 aligns across 8 bases. Germline V gene sequence: CDR1 SGHAT, CDR2 FQNNGV. The CDR3 consists of 14 residues. Trimming removed 9 bases from V and 10 bases from J; junction bases left unmatched: 11.

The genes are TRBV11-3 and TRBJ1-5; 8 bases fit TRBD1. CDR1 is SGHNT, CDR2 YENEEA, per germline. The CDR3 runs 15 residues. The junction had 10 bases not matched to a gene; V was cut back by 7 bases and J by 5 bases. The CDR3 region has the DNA TGTGCCAGCACCGGGGACAGGAGTCATTATCAGCCCCAGCATTTT. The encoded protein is CASTGDRSHYQPQHF. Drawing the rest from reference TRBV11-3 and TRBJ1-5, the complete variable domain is EAGVVQSPRYKIIEKKQPVAFWCNPISGHNTLYWYLQNLGQGPELLIRYENEEAVDDSQLPKDRFSAERLKGVDSTLKIQPAELGDSAVYLCASTGDRSHYQPQHFGDGTRLSIL.

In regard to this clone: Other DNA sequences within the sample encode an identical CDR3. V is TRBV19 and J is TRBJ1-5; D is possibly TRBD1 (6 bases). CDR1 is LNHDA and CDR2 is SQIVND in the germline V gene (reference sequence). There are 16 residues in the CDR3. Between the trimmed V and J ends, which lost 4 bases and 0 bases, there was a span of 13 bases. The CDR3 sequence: CASSTGDRSSNQPQHF. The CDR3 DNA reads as TGTGCCAGTAGTACAGGGGATAGGAGTAGCAATCAGCCCCAGCATTTT.

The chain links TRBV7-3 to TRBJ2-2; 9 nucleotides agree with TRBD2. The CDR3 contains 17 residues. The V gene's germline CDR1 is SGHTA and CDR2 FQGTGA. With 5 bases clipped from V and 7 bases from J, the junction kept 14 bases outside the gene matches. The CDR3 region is CASSLFSSGVSVGELFF. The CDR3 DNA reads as TGTGCCAGCAGCCTTTTCTCTAGCGGGGTCTCTGTCGGGGAGCTGTTTTTT.

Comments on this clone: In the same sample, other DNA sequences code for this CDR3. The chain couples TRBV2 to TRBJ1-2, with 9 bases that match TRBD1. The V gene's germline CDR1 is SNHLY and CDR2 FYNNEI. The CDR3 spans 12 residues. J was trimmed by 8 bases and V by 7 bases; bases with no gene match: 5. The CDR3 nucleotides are TGTGCCAGCATGAAGGACAGGGGAGGCTACACCTTC. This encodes CASMKDRGGYTF.